The 10 T cell receptor beta chains below all came from one sample that was sequenced in a study of siplizumab effects on memory and regulatory T cells (dated by TCRdb to the late 2010s). Library method: the immunoSEQ multiplex PCR assay. TCRdb retrieved this table from immuneACCESS and kept in-frame rearrangements only. Not all clones are present; in checked studies, unresolved V genes account for under half, and no reason is known for the remainder. The sample yields about 94,000 clones; about 93% were counted once. The ten most abundant clones make up around 0.33% of the sample. The sample taken for sequencing was non-Treg CD4+ T cells sorted from blood. This specimen's cell subset or site label, interpreted: FACS-sorted unstimulated CD4+ non-regulatory T cells. All receptors come from a human donor in good health.

The CDR3 bases are TGCGCCAGCAGCCAGGGGGCGCCGGATACGCAGTATTTT. As protein: CASSQGAPDTQYF. This chain links TRBV4-1 with TRBJ2-3; a weak D match, TRBD1 (6 bases). This CDR3 has 13 residues. CDR1 is MGHRA and CDR2 is YSYEKL in the germline V gene. Trimming pared 3 bases from V and 6 bases from J, leaving 10 bases between.

This rearrangement joins TRBV5-6 to TRBJ1-5, with 7 nucleotides matching TRBD1. The germline CDR1 and CDR2 sequences are SGHDT and YYEEEE. The CDR3 has 14 residues. Trimming cost V 4 bases and J 4 bases; bases outside gene matches: 5. CDR3 loop: CASSLPGGNQPQHF. CDR3 nucleotides: TGTGCCAGCAGCCTCCCAGGGGGAAATCAGCCCCAGCATTTT. The full variable domain, rest sourced from reference TRBV5-6 and TRBJ1-5, is DAGVTQSPTHLIKTRGQQVTLRCSPKSGHDTVSWYQQALGQGPQFIFQYYEEEERQRGNFPDRFSGHQFPNYSSELNVNALLLGDSALYLCASSLPGGNQPQHFGDGTRLSIL.

The CDR3 sequence is CASSLSGLDYEQYF. The CDR3 nucleotides read TGCGCCAGCAGCTTGTCAGGGCTAGACTACGAGCAGTACTTC. The chain combines TRBV5-1 with TRBJ2-7, with D perhaps matching TRBD1 (5 bases). V lost 1 base to trimming and J lost 3 bases, with 11 bases between them. The CDR3 runs to 14 residues. The V gene's germline CDR1 is SGHRS and CDR2 YFSETQ.

The genes are TRBV27 and TRBJ1-4; D gene uncertain. The CDR3 is 15 residues long. Trimming removed 2 bases from V and 0 bases from J, with 7 bases in between. From germline, CDR1 is MNHEY and CDR2 SMNVEV (reference sequence). The CDR3 DNA reads TGTGCCAGCAGTTTAGTTTCTGCAACTAATGAAAAACTGTTTTTT. It translates to CASSLVSATNEKLFF.

The chain couples TRBV11-3 to TRBJ1-2; the match to TRBD1 covers 9 bases. The V segment lost 4 bases and the J segment 4 bases; nucleotides outside the gene matches: 7. CDR3 length: 15 residues. Germline CDR1 is SGHNT and CDR2 is YENEEA. CDR3 region: CASSSRTGVIYGYTF. The CDR3 region has the DNA TGTGCCAGCAGCTCTAGGACAGGGGTGATCTATGGCTACACCTTC. The whole variable domain, filled in from reference TRBV11-3 and TRBJ1-2, reads EAGVVQSPRYKIIEKKQPVAFWCNPISGHNTLYWYLQNLGQGPELLIRYENEEAVDDSQLPKDRFSAERLKGVDSTLKIQPAELGDSAVYLCASSSRTGVIYGYTFGSGTRLTVV.

This rearrangement joins TRBV18 to TRBJ2-1; 7 bases are a match to TRBD2. The CDR3 totals 16 residues. The V and J ends lost 1 base and 9 bases, in that order; junction bases with no gene match: 12. Germline V lookup: CDR1 KGHSH, CDR2 LQKENI. The chain's CDR3 is CASSPRTSRGRGEQFF. The CDR3 bases are TGTGCCAGCTCACCACGGACTAGTCGGGGTCGCGGTGAGCAGTTCTTC.

The V call is TRBV5-1, the J call TRBJ2-7; no reliable D call. The V end was cut by 2 bases, the J end by 0 bases, with 15 bases between. The CDR3 length is 16 residues. Germline V gene data show CDR1 as SGHRS and CDR2 as YFSETQ. CDR3 region: CASSFGLGRNSYEQYF. CDR3 nucleotide sequence: TGCGCCAGCAGCTTCGGGCTTGGACGGAACTCCTACGAGCAGTACTTC. Full variable domain (remainder filled in from reference TRBV5-1 and TRBJ2-7): KAGVTQTPRYLIKTRGQQVTLSCSPISGHRSVSWYQQTPGQGLQFLFEYFSETQRNKGNFPGRFSGRQFSNSRSEMNVSTLELGDSALYLCASSFGLGRNSYEQYFGPGTRLTVT.

This sequence joins TRBV7-6 and TRBJ2-1; TRBD1 aligns across 7 bases. From germline, CDR1 is SGHVS and CDR2 FNYEAQ. The CDR3 runs to 15 residues. V lost 4 bases and J lost 9; bases outside the gene matches: 12. CDR3 in DNA: TGTGCCAGCAGCTCTGGGCAGGGGGTAGCAATTGAGCAGTTCTTC. It is translated as CASSSGQGVAIEQFF.

The chain recombines TRBV2 with TRBJ2-1, with 8 positions matching TRBD2. CDR3 size: 17 residues. The germline V gene encodes CDR1 SNHLY and CDR2 FYNNEI. Unmatched junction bases numbered 7, after V lost 3 bases and J lost 0 bases. CDR3: CASSDRLATSSYNEQFF. The CDR3, as DNA: TGTGCCAGCAGTGATCGACTAGCGACTAGCTCCTACAATGAGCAGTTCTTC.

The gene calls are TRBV19 and TRBJ1-1; D gene ambiguous. There are 14 residues in the CDR3. Germline CDR1 LNHDA, CDR2 SQIVND (reference sequence). V was trimmed by 3 bases and J by 5 bases, leaving 13 bases between them. This CDR3 is CASSILGRGTEAFF. DNA of the CDR3: TGTGCCAGTAGTATTCTGGGCAGAGGGACTGAAGCTTTCTTT.